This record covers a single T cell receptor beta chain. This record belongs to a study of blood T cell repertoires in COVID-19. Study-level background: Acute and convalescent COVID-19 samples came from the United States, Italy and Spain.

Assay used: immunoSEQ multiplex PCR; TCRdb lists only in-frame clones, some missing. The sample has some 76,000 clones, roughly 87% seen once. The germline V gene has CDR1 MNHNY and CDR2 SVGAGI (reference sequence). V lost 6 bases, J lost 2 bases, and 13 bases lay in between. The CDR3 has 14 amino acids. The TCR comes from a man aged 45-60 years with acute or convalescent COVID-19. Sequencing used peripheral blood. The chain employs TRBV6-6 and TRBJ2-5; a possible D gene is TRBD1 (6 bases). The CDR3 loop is CASSRQAGQETQYF. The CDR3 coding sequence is TGTGCCAGCAGCCGACAGGCAGGGCAAGAGACCCAGTACTTC.